One and the same sample provided the 28 T cell receptor beta chains below, sequenced in a study of T cells after yellow fever vaccination. TCRdb reprocessed the 5' RACE reads via MiXCR and lists one record per CDR3 protein. The table includes some 560,000 distinct CDR3 sequences, approximately 21% detected once. Sequenced material: PBMCs, taken 15 days after the yellow fever booster vaccination. The receptor set was obtained from a man aged 25 to 40 who received the YFV17D yellow fever vaccine.

This clonotype has a handful of counts. This sequence joins TRBV5-1 and TRBJ2-1, with 13 bases aligning to TRBD2. The CDR3 spans 16 residues. Per germline, CDR1 SGHRS and CDR2 YFSETQ. V trimming: 4 bases; J trimming: 8 bases; junction bases outside the gene matches: 9. CDR3 DNA sequence: TGCGCCAGCAGCCCGGGACTAGCGGGACGGACCGATGAGCAGTTCTTC. This gives the protein CASSPGLAGRTDEQFF.

The chain is built from TRBV6-1 and TRBJ2-2, with D perhaps TRBD2 (6 bases). Trimming removed 8 bases from V and 1 base from J, with 11 bases in between. The CDR3 totals 14 residues. Germline V gene sequence: CDR1 MNHNS, CDR2 SASEGT. The CDR3 spells CASLGGKNTGELFF. As DNA, the CDR3 is TGTGCCAGCCTAGGAGGGAAGAACACCGGGGAGCTGTTTTTT.

The gene calls are TRBV28 and TRBJ1-1; no firm D call. CDR1 and CDR2 from the germline V gene are MDHEN and SYDVKM. V was trimmed by 7 bases and J by 0 bases, leaving 6 bases between them. The CDR3 has 12 residues. The DNA of the CDR3 is TGTGCCAGCACCAGTCTGAACACTGAAGCTTTCTTT. Protein: CASTSLNTEAFF.

V is TRBV18 and J is TRBJ2-1, with TRBD2 matching over 7 bases. This CDR3 comprises 13 residues. Germline V gives CDR1 KGHSH, CDR2 LQKENI. V dropped 2 bases and J dropped 10; count of bases not matched to a gene: 5. The CDR3 region has the DNA TGTGCCAGCTCACCAAACGGGGGGTACGAGCAGTTCTTC. This encodes CASSPNGGYEQFF.

The table lists this clonotype with a count of one. The rearrangement links TRBV24-1 to TRBJ1-5; tentatively, D is TRBD1 (6 bases). Trimming left V 3 bases short and J 9 bases short, with 14 bases between. Germline CDR1 reads KGHDR; CDR2 reads SFDVKD. The CDR3 spans 14 residues. CDR3 residues: CATSDRQVRWPQHF. The CDR3 DNA reads TGTGCCACCAGTGATCGACAGGTTCGTTGGCCCCAGCATTTT.

The CDR3 coding sequence is TGTGCCAGCAGTCATCCAACCACCGGGACTAGCAACACCGGGGAGCTGTTTTTT. As protein: CASSHPTTGTSNTGELFF. The gene calls are TRBV11-2 and TRBJ2-2; 9 nucleotides agree with TRBD2. Germline-derived CDR1 and CDR2 are SGHAT and FQNNGV. This CDR3 is 18 amino acids long. Trimming removed 6 bases from V and 2 bases from J; junction bases left unmatched: 13.

This rearrangement joins TRBV29-1 to TRBJ2-2, with TRBD2 as a possible D gene (5 bases). The CDR3 has 14 amino acids. CDR1 is SQVTM, CDR2 ANQGSEA, per germline. V lost 7 bases, J lost 3 bases, and 15 bases lay in between. CDR3 amino acids: CSGRMASYTGELFF. DNA for the CDR3: TGCAGCGGGAGAATGGCTAGCTACACCGGGGAGCTGTTTTTT.

This clonotype appeared a few times. The chain recombines TRBV20-1 with TRBJ2-3; D is undetermined. Trimming shortened V by 2 bases and J by 4 bases, and 16 bases separated the two germline ends. Germline CDR1 is DFQATT and CDR2 is SNEGSKA (reference sequence). The CDR3 spans 15 residues. CDR3: CSARRVWTDPDTQYF. For the CDR3, the DNA is TGCAGTGCTAGAAGGGTCTGGACGGACCCAGATACGCAGTATTTT.

This chain connects TRBV28 to TRBJ2-7; D is ambiguous. Germline CDR1 is MDHEN and CDR2 is SYDVKM. This CDR3 contains 12 residues. V was shortened by 8 bases and J by 2 bases, with 10 bases between the two germline ends. CDR3 in DNA: TGTGCCAGCTTGGGCCAAACCTACGAGCAGTACTTC. Translated, it gives CASLGQTYEQYF.

This chain uses TRBV5-1 with TRBJ2-3, with D perhaps TRBD1 (6 bases). The V gene's germline CDR1 is SGHRS and CDR2 YFSETQ. The CDR3 runs 15 residues. V lost 5 bases and J 2 bases, leaving 15 bases between the germline ends. CDR3 coding DNA: TGCGCCAGCAGATCGGGACACCCGTCCACAGATACGCAGTATTTT. Its protein product is CASRSGHPSTDTQYF.

This clonotype has a handful of counts. This chain connects TRBV28 to TRBJ2-7, with 7 bases lining up with TRBD1. Looked up from germline, CDR1 is MDHEN and CDR2 is SYDVKM. This CDR3 is 15 amino acids long. J lost 3 bases, V lost 6 bases, and 11 bases had no gene match. CDR3 in DNA: TGTGCCAGCAGCCAATACAGGGGTGGTAACTACGAGCAGTACTTC. Translated: CASSQYRGGNYEQYF.

In its sample, this clonotype was seen many times. V is TRBV5-4 and J is TRBJ1-2, with D perhaps TRBD1 (5 bases). Germline CDR1 is SGHNT and CDR2 is YYREEE (reference sequence). V lost 4 bases and J lost 8, with 18 bases in between. The CDR3 runs to 14 residues. Here the CDR3 reads CASSTQTGLLGYTF. The CDR3 nucleotides read TGTGCCAGCAGCACCCAAACAGGACTCCTAGGCTACACCTTC.

This rearrangement joins TRBV29-1 to TRBJ2-3; D unresolved. V lost 3 bases and J lost 5, with 9 bases in between. Germline CDR1 reads SQVTM; CDR2 reads ANQGSEA. This CDR3 is 12 amino acids long. The CDR3 sequence: CSVENYRDTQYF. The CDR3 bases are TGCAGCGTTGAGAACTATAGAGATACGCAGTATTTT.

The sample holds a few counts of this clonotype. J is TRBJ2-1 and V is TRBV4-3, with 7 bases identical to TRBD2. Germline CDR1 LGHNA, CDR2 YSLEER. CDR3 length: 20 amino acids. Trimming removed 0 bases from V and 7 bases from J; junction bases left unmatched: 21. CDR3 region: CASSQELAVGQDYPRNEQFF. The CDR3 nucleotides are TGCGCCAGCAGCCAAGAGCTAGCGGTGGGCCAGGACTACCCTAGGAATGAGCAGTTCTTC.

This chain joins TRBV24-1 and TRBJ2-7; 9 bases are a match to TRBD1. The germline V gene encodes CDR1 KGHDR and CDR2 SFDVKD. V gave up 7 bases and J gave up 6 bases; unmatched junction bases: 6. The CDR3 is made up of 13 amino acids. CDR3 sequence: CATSGPGQGEQYF. In DNA, the CDR3 is TGTGCCACCAGCGGACCGGGACAGGGCGAGCAGTACTTC.

In its sample, this clonotype was seen a few times. V and J are TRBV20-1 and TRBJ2-6; D not certain. V lost 2 bases and J lost 0, with 14 bases in between. Germline CDR1 and CDR2: DFQATT and SNEGSKA (reference sequence). The CDR3 runs 17 residues. In DNA form, the CDR3 reads TGCAGTGCTAGACCGACGGGCGGCGTCTCTGGGGCCAACGTCCTGACTTTC. This gives the protein CSARPTGGVSGANVLTF.

The chain combines TRBV7-2 with TRBJ2-3; maybe TRBD1 (6 bases). Trimming removed 5 bases from V and 0 bases from J, with 18 bases in between. Germline CDR1 SGHTA, CDR2 FQGNSA. This CDR3 is 17 amino acids long. DNA for the CDR3: TGTGCCAGCAGCCCGAAAAGGGGGTGGTCTAGCACAGATACGCAGTATTTT. This translates into CASSPKRGWSSTDTQYF.

The rearrangement uses TRBV20-1 and TRBJ2-1; D is unclear. The CDR3 is made up of 15 amino acids. V was pared by 0 bases and J by 4 bases, with 13 bases between. Germline CDR1 reads DFQATT; CDR2 reads SNEGSKA (reference sequence). This CDR3 is CSARDQRLAYNEQFF. CDR3 nucleotide sequence: TGCAGTGCTAGAGATCAGCGACTGGCGTACAATGAGCAGTTCTTC.

This clonotype occurred many times. The chain joins TRBV20-1 to TRBJ2-7; 13 bases line up with TRBD2. Germline V gene data show CDR1 as DFQATT and CDR2 as SNEGSKA (reference sequence). V lost 6 bases and J lost 3; bases outside the gene matches: 2. The CDR3 spans 13 residues. The CDR3 region has the DNA TGCAGTGCGAGGACTAGCGGGAGCTACGAGCAGTACTTC. Translated, it gives CSARTSGSYEQYF.

The chain uses TRBV7-9 and TRBJ2-7; D may be TRBD1 (6 bases). Trimming removed 7 bases at V and 6 bases at J, with 16 bases between. This CDR3 spans 13 amino acids. Germline assignment: CDR1 SEHNR and CDR2 FQNEAQ (reference sequence). The CDR3 coding sequence is TGTGCCAGCACCATAATTGGGGGCCCCGAGCAGTACTTC. Its protein is CASTIIGGPEQYF.

This clonotype came up a few times. This chain joins TRBV20-1 and TRBJ2-1; D ambiguous. Germline V gives CDR1 DFQATT, CDR2 SNEGSKA (reference sequence). This CDR3 has 12 amino acids. The V end lost 8 bases, the J end lost 5 bases, and 13 bases lay between the germline ends. CDR3 protein: CSPPSIDNEQFF. The CDR3 DNA is TGCAGTCCCCCATCAATCGACAATGAGCAGTTCTTC.

The chain uses TRBV10-3 and TRBJ2-7; TRBD2 might be the D (5 bases). There are 11 residues in the CDR3. Germline assignment: CDR1 ENHRY and CDR2 SYGVKD. Trimming took off 11 bases at V and 2 bases at J, with 10 bases between the two ends. CDR3 loop: CAVSEAYEQYF. The CDR3 region has the DNA TGTGCCGTGTCGGAGGCCTACGAGCAGTACTTC.

CDR3 in DNA: TGTGCCAGCAGTTCGACAGGATCGAACACCGGGGAGCTGTTTTTT. Residues: CASSSTGSNTGELFF. The V and J genes are TRBV12-3 or TRBV12-4 and TRBJ2-2, with a possible D match to TRBD1 (6 bases). The CDR3 length is 15 residues. V was trimmed by 4 bases and J by 0 bases, leaving 9 bases between them.

The chain joins TRBV7-3 to TRBJ2-1, with 7 bases lining up with TRBD1. The trim removed 0 bases at V and 2 bases at J, leaving 1 base unmatched. The V gene's germline CDR1 is SGHTA and CDR2 FQGTGA. This CDR3 is built from 15 residues. The CDR3 DNA follows: TGTGCCAGCAGCTTAACTGGGACAGCCTACAATGAGCAGTTCTTC. Amino acid sequence: CASSLTGTAYNEQFF.

This chain's CDR3 is CASSIISGLLYF. The CDR3 DNA sequence: TGTGCCAGCAGTATCATCTCGGGACTACTGTATTTT. The chain employs TRBV28 and TRBJ2-3; TRBD2 agrees at 7 bases. V trimming: 5 bases; J trimming: 14 bases; junction bases outside the gene matches: 10. The CDR3 extends over 12 amino acids. Per the germline V gene, CDR1 is MDHEN and CDR2 is SYDVKM.

The rearrangement joins TRBV18 to TRBJ1-2, with D unresolved. Trimming stripped 1 base from V and 8 bases from J, with 5 bases between. CDR3 length: 11 amino acids. The germline V gene encodes CDR1 KGHSH and CDR2 LQKENI. This CDR3 is CASSPREGYTF. The CDR3 DNA sequence: TGTGCCAGCTCACCACGGGAAGGCTACACCTTC. The whole variable domain, remainder taken from reference TRBV18 and TRBJ1-2, is NAGVMQNPRHLVRRRGQEARLRCSPMKGHSHVYWYRQLPEEGLKFMVYLQKENIIDESGMPKERFSAEFPKEGPSILRIQQVVRGDSAAYFCASSPREGYTFGSGTRLTVV.

The chain employs TRBV19 and TRBJ1-1, with unresolved D. Germline V gene sequence: CDR1 LNHDA, CDR2 SQIVND (reference sequence). Trimming took 7 bases from V and 5 from J, leaving 20 bases between them. The CDR3 sequence is 15 residues long. The CDR3 bases are TGTGCCAGTACCAACCGCGGACCCCTAGGGACTGAAGCTTTCTTT. Protein: CASTNRGPLGTEAFF.

The V gene is TRBV20-1, the J gene TRBJ1-1, with a weak D call TRBD1 (6 bases). The CDR3 is 12 residues long. Germline CDR1 DFQATT, CDR2 SNEGSKA (reference sequence). Trimming shortened V by 4 bases and J by 5 bases, and 11 bases separated the two germline ends. This CDR3 is CSATLGGTEAFF. The CDR3 DNA reads TGCAGTGCTACCTTAGGGGGAACTGAAGCTTTCTTT.